The count of the clone carrying this T cell receptor beta chain is one. No antigen is known for it. This entry belongs to a study of T-cell memory formation after mild COVID-19. MiXCR, run by TCRdb on the 5' RACE reads, gives a single entry per CDR3 protein. The sample yields a few hundred thousand distinct CDR3 sequences, 15% to 20% seen once. General study results and limits: Researchers found some responding clones in pre-infection memory, a sign that cross-reactive memory joined. The study found balanced CD4/CD8 in clones contracting day 15 to 85 and a CD4+ lean in later expanders.

Germline values: CDR1 SGDLS, CDR2 YYNGEE. The V end was cut by 0 bases, the J end by 4 bases, with 10 bases between. The CDR3 is made up of 14 amino acids. The TCR sequence derives from a man aged 18 to 29 who had mild COVID-19 (a few samples of this study predate the infection). Cell type and time point are not known. The sequencing input was PBMCs or a T cell subset sorted from them (not recorded which). The V call is TRBV9, the J call TRBJ2-5; D perhaps matches TRBD1 (6 bases). CDR3 in amino acids: CASSVVGGPETQYF. In nucleotides, the CDR3 is TGTGCCAGCAGCGTAGTAGGGGGTCCAGAGACCCAGTACTTC.